These T cell receptor beta chains were read from a single sample in a study of tumor-infiltrating lymphocytes in localized non-small cell lung cancer. Clones were read by immunoSEQ multiplex PCR, and TCRdb kept only the in-frame ones, dropping some. In the table there are more than 10,000 clones, approximately 85% of which are singletons. The sequenced material came from uninvolved lung tissue not adjacent to the tumor. The receptors stem from a human donor with non-small cell lung cancer. Each CDR3 is given without its conserved first and last residue. Some rows have no size entry. The others give once, few or many, or a class for an expanded clone.

clone_size: few; v_call: TRBV5-1; cdr3_aa: ASTDHRSTKNIQY
clone_size: -; v_call: TRBV30; cdr3_aa: AWTPEASGGLRETQY
clone_size: -; v_call: TRBV2; cdr3_aa: ASSKGTGEFRNYGYT
clone_size: -; v_call: TRBV29-1; cdr3_aa: SARQGKTEAF
clone_size: once; v_call: TRBV7-9; cdr3_aa: ASSAFGSYGYT
clone_size: few; v_call: TRBV2; cdr3_aa: ANGNYGYT
clone_size: -; v_call: TRBV5-5; cdr3_aa: ASTRETQY
clone_size: -; v_call: TRBV5-6; cdr3_aa: ASSLAGSANRNEQF
clone_size: -; v_call: TRBV5-1; cdr3_aa: ASSLGTVNTGELF
clone_size: -; v_call: TRBV2; cdr3_aa: ASSDPAGLTYGYT
clone_size: -; v_call: TRBV19; cdr3_aa: ASSVRGSSYNSPLH
clone_size: -; v_call: TRBV30; cdr3_aa: AWKGIGNTIY
clone_size: -; v_call: TRBV6-5; cdr3_aa: ASSYMSGIQPQH
clone_size: -; v_call: TRBV5-1; cdr3_aa: ASSFLPWTGIHEQY
clone_size: -; v_call: TRBV5-1; cdr3_aa: ASSLVLAPRVYEQY
clone_size: large; v_call: TRBV7-8; cdr3_aa: ASSLSGGGYTGELF
clone_size: -; v_call: TRBV6-5; cdr3_aa: ASRTGGFYGYT
clone_size: few; v_call: TRBV11-2; cdr3_aa: ASSLPPMGERTYEQY
clone_size: -; v_call: TRBV4-1; cdr3_aa: ASSQEKTGQGDRETQY
clone_size: -; v_call: TRBV5-1; cdr3_aa: ASSLNNRGTGFGTQY
clone_size: -; v_call: TRBV10-3; cdr3_aa: ASGEGSNQPQH
clone_size: -; v_call: TRBV7-9; cdr3_aa: ASSLGQVPGSPLH
clone_size: medium-sized; v_call: TRBV7-9; cdr3_aa: ASSEGAEAF
clone_size: -; v_call: TRBV7-9; cdr3_aa: ASSQDSPRTYEQY
clone_size: -; v_call: TRBV2; cdr3_aa: ASSTGTSSYNEQF
clone_size: -; v_call: TRBV19; cdr3_aa: ASSIARLAVSTDTQY
clone_size: -; v_call: TRBV7-9; cdr3_aa: ASRLAVTDTQY
clone_size: -; v_call: TRBV2; cdr3_aa: ASRLAGGSTGELF
clone_size: -; v_call: TRBV7-9; cdr3_aa: ASVMRGGGAENTEAF
clone_size: -; v_call: TRBV5-1; cdr3_aa: ASSLPGTTGNEKLF
clone_size: -; v_call: TRBV10-3; cdr3_aa: ANRREENTGELF
clone_size: -; v_call: TRBV5-1; cdr3_aa: ASNMNLGTDTQY
clone_size: -; v_call: TRBV19; cdr3_aa: ASSSQVDRNTEAF
clone_size: -; v_call: TRBV7-2; cdr3_aa: ASSKTSSLGDTQY
clone_size: -; v_call: TRBV5-6; cdr3_aa: ASSLVQRKNSPLH
clone_size: -; v_call: TRBV5-6; cdr3_aa: ASSFFAVVDTQY
clone_size: once; v_call: TRBV7-3; cdr3_aa: ASSPLAGERTGELF
clone_size: once; v_call: TRBV5-6; cdr3_aa: ASSFYSHGGSGNTIY
clone_size: -; v_call: TRBV2; cdr3_aa: ASNRLGNTEAF
clone_size: -; v_call: TRBV4-1; cdr3_aa: ASSQGVGIHQPQH
clone_size: -; v_call: TRBV12-5; cdr3_aa: ASGLGDNEQF
clone_size: -; v_call: TRBV10-3; cdr3_aa: AITPDSYEQY
clone_size: -; v_call: TRBV18; cdr3_aa: ASSPSARAPGALSPLH
clone_size: -; v_call: TRBV18; cdr3_aa: ASSPPVLAGYNEQF
clone_size: -; v_call: TRBV30; cdr3_aa: AWKKGAGNTIY
clone_size: -; v_call: TRBV19; cdr3_aa: ASSIGYSEFQTQY
clone_size: -; v_call: TRBV9; cdr3_aa: ASSVATSGTQY
clone_size: -; v_call: TRBV18; cdr3_aa: ASSPKGQSTGGNTIY